Following are 8 T cell receptor beta chains from one sample sequenced in a study of graft-versus-host responses after intestinal transplantation. Here immunoSEQ multiplex PCR was the method, and the copy in TCRdb shows in-frame clones only, minus some. This sample has around 100,000 clones, with 85% to 95% found just once. No antigen has been identified for these receptors. The specimen comprised unstimulated CD8+ T cells sorted from spleen or lymph node cells, sampled before transplant. Source of these receptors: a human donor who was the organ donor for an intestinal transplant.

The CDR3 nucleotides are TGTGCCAGCAGCTTACGAGGGAGGGATGAGCAGTTCTTC. Translated, it gives CASSLRGRDEQFF. The chain uses TRBV11-3 and TRBJ2-1; 7 bases agree with TRBD2. The length of the CDR3 is 13 residues. Germline assignment: CDR1 SGHNT and CDR2 YENEEA. J gave up 8 bases and V 2 bases, and 3 bases lay outside the gene matches.

This sequence joins TRBV7-9 and TRBJ2-1, with a possible D match to TRBD2 (5 bases). This CDR3 contains 15 residues. Germline CDR1 reads SEHNR; CDR2 reads FQNEAQ (reference sequence). Between the trimmed V and J ends, which lost 6 bases and 0 bases, there was a span of 12 bases. The CDR3 loop is CASSPSGSSYNEQFF. In DNA, the CDR3 is TGTGCCAGCAGTCCGTCGGGGAGCTCCTACAATGAGCAGTTCTTC.

The chain uses TRBV27 and TRBJ2-7, with D uncertain. V was shortened by 3 bases and J by 1 base, with 7 bases between the two germline ends. CDR3 length equals 13 residues. Germline V gives CDR1 MNHEY, CDR2 SMNVEV (reference sequence). CDR3 DNA: TGTGCCAGCAGTTTTAGCCCGTCCTACGAGCAGTACTTC. Protein sequence: CASSFSPSYEQYF.

The gene calls are TRBV10-3 and TRBJ1-2, with 7 bases matching TRBD1. Germline-derived CDR1 and CDR2 are ENHRY and SYGVKD. Trimming took 4 bases from V and 1 from J; bases not matched to a gene: 6. CDR3 length equals 15 residues. CDR3 residues: CAISVGTAFNYGYTF. CDR3 nucleotide sequence: TGTGCCATCAGTGTTGGGACAGCCTTTAACTATGGCTACACCTTC.

The chain has TRBV18 and TRBJ2-7; TRBD1 matches 9 bases. This CDR3 spans 15 amino acids. The ends lost 0 bases at V and 2 bases at J; junction bases unmatched: 2. Germline V CDR1 and CDR2: KGHSH, LQKENI. As DNA, the CDR3 is TGTGCCAGCTCACCACCGGACAGGGGTGCCTACGAGCAGTACTTC. Translated: CASSPPDRGAYEQYF. The entire variable domain, with the rest obtained from reference TRBV18 and TRBJ2-7, is as follows: NAGVMQNPRHLVRRRGQEARLRCSPMKGHSHVYWYRQLPEEGLKFMVYLQKENIIDESGMPKERFSAEFPKEGPSILRIQQVVRGDSAAYFCASSPPDRGAYEQYFGPGTRLTVT.

The chain carries TRBV29-1 and TRBJ2-7; D may be TRBD1 (5 bases). This CDR3 comprises 14 residues. Trimming took 6 bases from V and 7 from J, leaving 22 bases between them. Germline CDR1 SQVTM, CDR2 ANQGSEA. The CDR3 reads CSVMGPGLPGEQYF. The CDR3 bases are TGCAGCGTCATGGGCCCCGGGTTGCCAGGGGAGCAGTACTTC.

Here the CDR3 DNA reads TGCAGCGTTGACAGGGGCACCTATGGCTACACCTTC. It specifies CSVDRGTYGYTF. The chain is built from TRBV29-1 and TRBJ1-2; tentatively, D is TRBD1 (6 bases). The length of the CDR3 is 12 residues. Germline loops: CDR1 SQVTM, CDR2 ANQGSEA. The V end was cut by 3 bases, the J end by 4 bases, with 9 bases between.

V and J are TRBV27 and TRBJ2-7; 7 bases are shared with TRBD1. The CDR3 spans 14 residues. Germline loops: CDR1 MNHEY, CDR2 SMNVEV (reference sequence). V was clipped by 5 bases and J by 2 bases; unmatched bases: 6. CDR3 sequence reads: CASSLLQGTYEQYF. DNA of the CDR3: TGTGCCAGCAGTCTCTTACAGGGGACCTACGAGCAGTACTTC.